One and the same sample provided the 32 T cell receptor beta chains below, sequenced in a study of T cell responses to AZD1222 COVID-19 vaccine. Here immunoSEQ multiplex PCR was the method, and the copy in TCRdb shows in-frame clones only, minus some. Among under 80,000 clones, around 85% were seen once, and the ten largest hold about 27%. The sample in question was peripheral blood, obtained 28 days after the second AZD1222 dose. Every receptor here comes from an adult who received the AZD1222 COVID-19 vaccine.

This clone appeared a single time. The genes are TRBV18 and TRBJ2-3; D might be TRBD2 (7 bases). Germline CDR1 reads KGHSH; CDR2 reads LQKENI. The CDR3 covers 14 residues. The ends were cut back, 3 bases at V and 5 bases at J, with 12 bases in the middle. DNA for the CDR3: TGTGCCAGCTCACCGCGCGGGGGCCAAGATACGCAGTATTTT. It translates to CASSPRGGQDTQYF.

The rearrangement links TRBV11-2 to TRBJ2-1; tentatively, D is TRBD2 (5 bases). V was shortened by 3 bases and J by 5 bases, with 8 bases between the two germline ends. CDR1 is SGHAT and CDR2 is FQNNGV in the germline V gene. CDR3 length equals 13 residues. Here the CDR3 DNA reads TGTGCCAGCAGCTTCGGGATCAACAATGAGCAGTTCTTC. As protein: CASSFGINNEQFF.

The chain couples TRBV27 to TRBJ2-1, with D perhaps matching TRBD1 (5 bases). The CDR3 totals 13 residues. Germline V gene data show CDR1 as MNHEY and CDR2 as SMNVEV (reference sequence). The V and J ends lost 3 bases and 7 bases respectively, with 10 bases between them. CDR3 sequence: CASSLSGKNEQFF. The CDR3 nucleotides read TGTGCCAGCAGTTTGTCAGGGAAGAATGAGCAGTTCTTC.

This chain joins TRBV7-8 and TRBJ2-2; D remains ambiguous. V lost 1 base and J lost 0, with 6 bases in between. This CDR3 spans 15 amino acids. CDR1 is SGHVS and CDR2 is FQNEAQ in the germline V gene. The CDR3 DNA is TGTGCCAGCAGCTTAGGACTTCCGAACACCGGGGAGCTGTTTTTT. Translating gives CASSLGLPNTGELFF.

The chain links TRBV6-2 or TRBV6-3 to TRBJ1-5, with D maybe TRBD1 (6 bases). This CDR3 is 11 amino acids long. V was cut by 6 bases and J by 13 bases, with 13 bases left in between. The germline CDR1 and CDR2 sequences are MNHEY and SVGEGT. CDR3 DNA: TGTGCCAGCAGCCAAGGGGGGGGACAGCATTTT. As protein: CASSQGGGQHF.

The chain couples TRBV11-2 to TRBJ1-1; D not resolved. CDR1 is SGHAT and CDR2 is FQNNGV in the germline V gene. The CDR3 is 15 amino acids. Trimming removed 2 bases from V and 6 bases from J, with 16 bases in between. The CDR3 reads CASSLMSPPNAEAFF. Written as DNA, the CDR3 is TGTGCCAGCAGCTTAATGAGTCCCCCCAACGCTGAAGCTTTCTTT.

This clone occurred once. The chain is built from TRBV7-2 and TRBJ2-1, with TRBD2 matching over 8 bases. The ends lost 3 bases at V and 1 base at J; junction bases unmatched: 5. CDR1 and CDR2 (germline): SGHTA, FQGNSA. This CDR3 comprises 16 residues. DNA of the CDR3: TGTGCCAGCAGCTTTACTAGCGGTTATTCCTACAATGAGCAGTTCTTC. Its translation: CASSFTSGYSYNEQFF.

This rearrangement joins TRBV4-2 to TRBJ2-7; D gene unclear. V dropped 0 bases and J dropped 6 bases, with 9 bases sitting between them. Germline loops: CDR1 LGHNA, CDR2 YNFKEQ. This CDR3 has 13 amino acids. CDR3 nucleotides: TGTGCCAGCAGCCAAGATCCTGGGTCCGAGCAGTACTTC. Amino acids: CASSQDPGSEQYF.

V and J are TRBV6-5 and TRBJ2-3, with D perhaps TRBD2 (5 bases). The CDR3 totals 15 residues. V was clipped by 8 bases and J by 3 bases, with 18 bases between them. In germline, CDR1 is MNHEY, CDR2 SVGAGI. DNA for the CDR3: TGTGCCAGCCGGGATCAACTCAGCAAGACAGATACGCAGTATTTT. This gives the protein CASRDQLSKTDTQYF.

The V and J genes are TRBV6-2 or TRBV6-3 and TRBJ2-3; D is undetermined. CDR1 is MNHEY, CDR2 SVGEGT, per germline. V lost 2 bases and J lost 2, with 11 bases in between. The CDR3 is 15 amino acids. Here the CDR3 reads CASSYTFDPTDTQYF. The CDR3, as DNA: TGTGCCAGCAGTTACACATTTGACCCCACAGATACGCAGTATTTT.

The chain combines TRBV9 with TRBJ2-1, with TRBD1 matching 11 bases. CDR1 and CDR2 from the germline V gene are SGDLS and YYNGEE. This CDR3 has 17 amino acids. V lost 4 bases, J lost 3 bases, and 9 bases stayed unmatched. For the CDR3, the DNA is TGTGCCAGCAGCTCCGACTCCGGGACAGGGGGCTACAATGAGCAGTTCTTC. As protein: CASSSDSGTGGYNEQFF.

This clone occurred a few times. The chain uses TRBV11-2 and TRBJ2-3; 9 bases are shared with TRBD2. Germline CDR1 reads SGHAT; CDR2 reads FQNNGV. Trimming at V came to 5 bases and at J to 2 bases, leaving 5 bases not matched to a gene. The CDR3 length is 15 residues. As DNA, the CDR3 is TGTGCCAGCAGCCACCTAGCGGGAAACACAGATACGCAGTATTTT. Its translation: CASSHLAGNTDTQYF.

The J gene is TRBJ1-2, the V gene TRBV28; D is possibly TRBD1 (5 bases). Germline V CDR1 and CDR2: MDHEN, SYDVKM. The CDR3 consists of 14 residues. V was pared by 3 bases and J by 2 bases, with 10 bases between. The CDR3 reads CASSLVGGNYGYTF. The CDR3 region has the DNA TGTGCCAGCAGTTTGGTGGGGGGGAACTATGGCTACACCTTC.

In its sample, this clone was seen many times. In DNA, the CDR3 is TGTGCCTGGAGTAGGGGGGGCGAACAGCCCCAGCATTTT. As protein: CAWSRGGEQPQHF. J is TRBJ1-5 and V is TRBV30; D might be TRBD1 (6 bases). CDR1 and CDR2 from the germline V gene are GTSNPN and SVGIG (reference sequence). The CDR3 spans 13 residues. The ends were cut back, 2 bases at V and 7 bases at J, with 12 bases in the middle. Together with reference TRBV30 and TRBJ1-5, the CDR3 gives the full variable domain: SQTIHQWPATLVQPVGSPLSLECTVEGTSNPNLYWYRQAAGRGLQLLFYSVGIGQISSEVPQNLSASRPQDRQFILSSKKLLLSDSGFYLCAWSRGGEQPQHFGDGTRLSIL.

The J gene is TRBJ2-7, the V gene TRBV6-5; either TRBD1 or TRBD2 may fit D (5 bases each). Germline V gene lookup returns CDR1 MNHEY and CDR2 SVGAGI. Trimming took off 0 bases at V and 6 bases at J, with 9 bases between the two ends. There are 13 residues in the CDR3. The CDR3 region is CASSYSTRGEQYF. CDR3 nucleotides: TGTGCCAGCAGTTACTCTACGAGGGGCGAGCAGTACTTC.

This chain links TRBV18 with TRBJ2-7; 7 bases align to TRBD2. The CDR3 covers 15 residues. In germline, CDR1 is KGHSH, CDR2 LQKENI. V lost 3 bases and J lost 3; bases outside the gene matches: 8. CDR3: CASSPTGGTLYEQYF. For the CDR3, the DNA is TGTGCCAGCTCACCGACCGGGGGGACCCTCTACGAGCAGTACTTC. The complete variable domain, with remaining parts taken from reference TRBV18 and TRBJ2-7, reads NAGVMQNPRHLVRRRGQEARLRCSPMKGHSHVYWYRQLPEEGLKFMVYLQKENIIDESGMPKERFSAEFPKEGPSILRIQQVVRGDSAAYFCASSPTGGTLYEQYFGPGTRLTVT.

The chain joins TRBV29-1 to TRBJ2-5; D is undetermined. The CDR3 contains 15 residues. Trimming removed 0 bases at V and 5 bases at J, with 16 bases between. Germline values: CDR1 SQVTM, CDR2 ANQGSEA. For the CDR3, the DNA is TGCAGCGTTGAAGATCCGAGAATCTCGTGGGAGACCCAGTACTTC. Translated, it gives CSVEDPRISWETQYF.

V is TRBV18 and J is TRBJ2-7, with TRBD1 as a possible D gene (6 bases). CDR3 length equals 15 residues. V dropped 3 bases and J dropped 3 bases, with 15 bases sitting between them. Germline loops: CDR1 KGHSH, CDR2 LQKENI. The CDR3 loop is CASSPPGVAFYEQYF. DNA for the CDR3: TGTGCCAGCTCACCTCCAGGGGTCGCTTTCTACGAGCAGTACTTC.

The V gene is TRBV4-3, the J gene TRBJ2-3, with D tentatively TRBD2 (6 bases). V lost 6 bases to trimming and J lost 4 bases, with 11 bases between them. The CDR3 loop spans 13 amino acids. CDR1 and CDR2 (germline): LGHNA, YSLEER. CDR3 nucleotide sequence: TGCGCCAGCAGTCCGTCGGGGGCAGATACGCAGTATTTT. Amino acid sequence: CASSPSGADTQYF.

This clone was counted between two and nine times. The chain employs TRBV5-1 and TRBJ1-2, with D tentatively TRBD1 (6 bases). The V and J ends lost 5 bases and 2 bases respectively, with 10 bases between them. CDR1 and CDR2 from the germline V gene are SGHRS and YFSETQ. This CDR3 comprises 13 residues. CDR3 nucleotide sequence: TGCGCCAGCAGTAGACAGGCCAACTATGGCTACACCTTC. Its translation is CASSRQANYGYTF.

The genes are TRBV7-2 and TRBJ2-1; 7 bases align to TRBD2. This CDR3 contains 16 residues. J gave up 4 bases and V 1 base, and 7 bases lay outside the gene matches. Germline lookup yields CDR1 SGHTA and CDR2 FQGNSA. CDR3 residues: CASSLDSGGSYNEQFF. The CDR3 bases are TGTGCCAGCAGCTTAGACTCGGGCGGGAGTTACAATGAGCAGTTCTTC.

This chain joins TRBV5-3 and TRBJ2-1, with 11 bases that match TRBD2. TRBV5-3 is an ORF; its function is uncertain. The CDR3 length is 18 residues. V shed 4 bases and J 0 bases; nucleotides not matched to a gene: 9. CDR3 in amino acids: CARSLRLAGGPSYNEQFF. In DNA form, the CDR3 reads TGTGCCAGAAGCCTGAGGCTAGCGGGAGGCCCCTCCTACAATGAGCAGTTCTTC.

The V call is TRBV13, the J call TRBJ1-3; 7 bases agree with TRBD1. Germline CDR1 and CDR2: PRHDT and FYEKMQ (reference sequence). The CDR3 is 14 amino acids. V dropped 6 bases and J dropped 3; count of bases not matched to a gene: 5. CDR3: CASSDRAGGNTIYF. The CDR3 DNA follows: TGTGCCAGCAGTGACAGGGCAGGTGGAAACACCATATATTTT.

The chain has TRBV18 and TRBJ2-2; 7 positions agree with TRBD2. The V gene's germline CDR1 is KGHSH and CDR2 LQKENI. J gave up 2 bases and V 5 bases, and 8 bases lay outside the gene matches. CDR3 size: 16 residues. In DNA form, the CDR3 reads TGTGCCAGCTCATTCTACGGCGGGAGTAACACCGGGGAGCTGTTTTTT. Its protein is CASSFYGGSNTGELFF.

This chain uses TRBV6-5 with TRBJ1-5, with D maybe TRBD1 (5 bases). Germline CDR1 MNHEY, CDR2 SVGAGI. V lost 4 bases and J lost 6, with 16 bases in between. The CDR3 has 15 residues. The CDR3 nucleotides read TGTGCCAGCAGTTGGGCAGGGAGGAGTCGTCAGCCCCAGCATTTT. It encodes CASSWAGRSRQPQHF.

The CDR3: CASSQDRDDEQYF. CDR3 nucleotide sequence: TGTGCCAGCAGCCAAGACAGGGACGACGAGCAGTACTTC. The chain links TRBV3-1 (or the pseudogene TRBV3-2) to TRBJ2-7; tentatively, D is TRBD1 or TRBD2 (5 bases each). The CDR3 has 13 amino acids. Germline V CDR1 and CDR2: LGHDT, YNNKEL (reference sequence). Trimming cost V 0 bases and J 5 bases, with 8 bases left between them.

The rearrangement joins TRBV2 to TRBJ2-7; 8 bases agree with TRBD1. Germline V CDR1 and CDR2: SNHLY, FYNNEI. V shed 11 bases and J 5 bases; nucleotides not matched to a gene: 11. There are 13 residues in the CDR3. CDR3 nucleotide sequence: TGTGCCCGGCTGACAGGGGACCTTGACGAGCAGTACTTC. As protein: CARLTGDLDEQYF.

The gene calls are TRBV6-1 and TRBJ1-5; TRBD1 might be the D (5 bases). The CDR3 has 16 amino acids. V shed 2 bases and J shed 5 bases, with 16 bases lying between them. Germline lookup yields CDR1 MNHNS and CDR2 SASEGT. Here the CDR3 DNA reads TGTGCCAGCAGTGAAAAACAGGAGGTATTTCATCAGCCCCAGCATTTT. Residues: CASSEKQEVFHQPQHF.

The chain uses TRBV18 and TRBJ2-7; D is ambiguous. The CDR3 extends over 11 amino acids. V was cut by 6 bases and J by 1 base, with 4 bases left in between. Germline V gene data show CDR1 as KGHSH and CDR2 as LQKENI. CDR3 amino acids: CASSQSYEQYF. CDR3 nucleotide sequence: TGTGCCAGCTCCCAATCCTACGAGCAGTACTTC. Drawing the rest from reference TRBV18 and TRBJ2-7, the complete variable domain is NAGVMQNPRHLVRRRGQEARLRCSPMKGHSHVYWYRQLPEEGLKFMVYLQKENIIDESGMPKERFSAEFPKEGPSILRIQQVVRGDSAAYFCASSQSYEQYFGPGTRLTVT.

This chain's CDR3 is CASSRGQRIFSGNTIYF. CDR3 in DNA: TGTGCCAGTAGTAGGGGACAGAGGATCTTCTCTGGAAACACCATATATTTT. The chain carries TRBV19 and TRBJ1-3, with 7 bases aligning to TRBD1. CDR3 length: 17 amino acids. Germline values: CDR1 LNHDA, CDR2 SQIVND (reference sequence). V was clipped by 4 bases and J by 0 bases; unmatched bases: 9.

This chain uses TRBV2 with TRBJ1-5; D unresolved. In germline, CDR1 is SNHLY, CDR2 FYNNEI. Trimming pared 2 bases from V and 3 bases from J, leaving 11 bases between. CDR3 length: 15 amino acids. In DNA form, the CDR3 reads TGTGCCAGCAGTGAAACCGGACTGAACAATCAGCCCCAGCATTTT. Translation gives CASSETGLNNQPQHF.

This chain joins TRBV28 and TRBJ1-4; no reliable D call. The CDR3 contains 15 residues. Germline CDR1 reads MDHEN; CDR2 reads SYDVKM. Trimming removed 6 bases from V and 0 bases from J, with 11 bases in between. CDR3 DNA sequence: TGTGCCAGCAGGACGCCCAGCGCAACTAATGAAAAACTGTTTTTT. Protein: CASRTPSATNEKLFF.